This passage covers 16 T cell receptor beta chains from one sample sequenced in a study of beta chain features in type 1 diabetes. Study outcomes and limitations: Across all four CD4+ subsets, people with type 1 diabetes showed modestly shorter TCRB CDR3s.

The isolated RNA, all of it, was reverse transcribed, so expressed TCRB transcripts were what got sequenced. Only in-frame clones appear in the TCRdb table, and some are missing; sequencing was by immunoSEQ multiplex PCR. The table includes nearly 350,000 clones, approximately 9.9% detected once. These TCRs' antigens remain unknown. Sample: central memory CD4+ T cells from blood. The source is a young man with type 1 diabetes.

CDR3 region: CASSQQERDTQYF. Here the CDR3 DNA reads TGCGCCAGCAGCCAACAGGAGCGAGATACGCAGTATTTT. The J gene is TRBJ2-3, the V gene TRBV4-1; no firm D call. Germline V gene data show CDR1 as MGHRA and CDR2 as YSYEKL. V dropped 2 bases and J dropped 5 bases, with 8 bases sitting between them. CDR3 length: 13 residues.

This sequence joins TRBV14 and TRBJ2-2, with 8 bases lining up with TRBD1. The CDR3 contains 16 residues. Losses at the gene ends were 5 bases for V and 4 bases for J; bases not matched to a gene: 9. Looked up from germline, CDR1 is SGHDN and CDR2 is FVKESK. This chain's CDR3 is CASSFRTGSGTGELFF. DNA for the CDR3: TGTGCCAGCAGCTTCCGGACAGGGAGTGGCACCGGGGAGCTGTTTTTT. The full variable domain, its missing parts supplied by reference TRBV14 and TRBJ2-2, is EAGVTQFPSHSVIEKGQTVTLRCDPISGHDNLYWYRRVMGKEIKFLLHFVKESKQDESGMPNNRFLAERTGGTYSTLKVQPAELEDSGVYFCASSFRTGSGTGELFFGEGSRLTVL.

A few counts support this clone. The V call is TRBV21-1, the J call TRBJ2-7. TRBV21-1 is a listed pseudogene. This CDR3 has 17 residues. CDR3 sequence reads: CASSDNRTGPLCYEQYF. Written as DNA, the CDR3 is TGTGCCAGCAGTGACAACCGAACGGGGCCTTTGTGCTACGAGCAGTACTTC.

This clone was seen at least ten times. The rearrangement links TRBV18 to TRBJ1-2, with TRBD1 identical over 7 bases. The V gene's germline CDR1 is KGHSH and CDR2 LQKENI. The V gene end was trimmed by 4 bases and the J gene end by 3 bases; junction bases not matched to a gene: 5. The CDR3 has 14 residues. The CDR3 DNA reads as TGTGCCAGCTCACAAGCCGGGACAGACTATGGCTACACCTTC. This encodes CASSQAGTDYGYTF.

The rearrangement joins TRBV7-2 to TRBJ2-3; the D is unclear. Between the trimmed V and J ends, which lost 6 bases and 8 bases, there was a span of 21 bases. Per germline, CDR1 SGHTA and CDR2 FQGNSA. This CDR3 is built from 15 residues. In nucleotides, the CDR3 is TGTGCCAGCAGTGTTACGGACGCACCCCCCGGTACGCAGTATTTT. Encoded protein: CASSVTDAPPGTQYF.

As regards this clone: The sample has other DNA sequences that encode this CDR3 too. The chain uses TRBV18 and TRBJ2-7, with TRBD1 matching over 11 bases. After removal of 6 bases from V and 7 bases from J, the junction contained 5 bases not matched to a gene. Per the germline V gene, CDR1 is KGHSH and CDR2 is LQKENI. The CDR3 runs to 13 residues. This CDR3 reads CASSPGQGDEQYF. The CDR3 DNA reads TGTGCCAGCTCCCCGGGACAGGGGGATGAGCAGTACTTC.

This clone was counted only a few times. The chain joins TRBV5-8 to TRBJ2-7; 7 bases line up with TRBD2. Germline CDR1 reads SGHTS; CDR2 reads YDEGEE. V lost 1 base, J lost 4 bases, and 5 bases stayed unmatched. The CDR3 totals 14 residues. The CDR3 spells CASSLSSGAYEQYF. CDR3 nucleotide sequence: TGTGCCAGCAGCTTGTCTAGCGGAGCTTACGAGCAGTACTTC.

This clone appeared a few times. Here the CDR3 reads CASSTDNDEQYF. CDR3 DNA: TGCGCCAGCAGCACTGACAACGACGAGCAGTACTTC. The rearrangement joins TRBV5-1 to TRBJ2-7, with D unclear. This CDR3 has 12 amino acids. Trimming removed 4 bases at V and 5 bases at J, with 10 bases between. CDR1 is SGHRS, CDR2 YFSETQ, per germline. The full variable domain, rest sourced from reference TRBV5-1 and TRBJ2-7, is KAGVTQTPRYLIKTRGQQVTLSCSPISGHRSVSWYQQTPGQGLQFLFEYFSETQRNKGNFPGRFSGRQFSNSRSEMNVSTLELGDSALYLCASSTDNDEQYFGPGTRLTVT.

The chain uses TRBV30 and TRBJ2-1, with D maybe TRBD1 (5 bases). CDR1 and CDR2 from the germline V gene are GTSNPN and SVGIG (reference sequence). The CDR3 covers 13 residues. The V end was cut by 5 bases, the J end by 4 bases, with 12 bases between. The CDR3 reads CAWSQGGYNEQFF. In nucleotides, the CDR3 is TGTGCCTGGTCGCAGGGCGGATACAATGAGCAGTTCTTC.

A few counts support this clone. The chain carries TRBV5-4 and TRBJ2-5, with D hard to call. The CDR3 is 13 amino acids. V dropped 2 bases and J dropped 0 bases, with 5 bases sitting between them. Germline V gene lookup returns CDR1 SGHNT and CDR2 YYREEE (reference sequence). The CDR3 reads CASSLDYQETQYF. Here the CDR3 DNA reads TGTGCCAGCAGCTTAGACTACCAAGAGACCCAGTACTTC.

The sample holds a few counts of this clone. The V gene is TRBV20-1, the J gene TRBJ1-2; TRBD1 is a possible D gene (5 bases). The CDR3 extends over 11 amino acids. From germline, CDR1 is DFQATT and CDR2 SNEGSKA (reference sequence). Trimming stripped 6 bases from V and 8 bases from J, with 13 bases between. The CDR3, as DNA: TGCAGTGCGTACGGGACCTCAGGCTACACCTTC. It is translated as CSAYGTSGYTF.

This chain links TRBV9 with TRBJ2-2; D perhaps matches TRBD1 (5 bases). Germline V lookup: CDR1 SGDLS, CDR2 YYNGEE. The CDR3 runs 14 residues. Deletions cut 4 bases from V and 7 bases from J, with 14 bases between. The DNA of the CDR3 is TGTGCCAGCAGCTCCCAACTAAGGGGCGGGGAGCTGTTTTTT. This translates into CASSSQLRGGELFF.

A few counts support this clone. V gene TRBV2 combines with J gene TRBJ2-6, with 13 bases identical to TRBD2. CDR3 length: 21 residues. CDR1 SNHLY and CDR2 FYNNEI come from the germline V gene. Losses at the gene ends were 5 bases for V and 2 bases for J; bases not matched to a gene: 15. The CDR3 DNA sequence: TGTGCCAGCAGTTCACGGACTAGCGGGGGACGTATCGGACCTGGGGCCAACGTCCTGACTTTC. Amino acids: CASSSRTSGGRIGPGANVLTF.

This clone was counted only a few times. V gene TRBV7-2 combines with J gene TRBJ2-3, with TRBD1 matching over 9 bases. The CDR3 sequence is 16 residues long. Germline V gene sequence: CDR1 SGHTA, CDR2 FQGNSA. Unmatched junction bases numbered 10, after V lost 4 bases and J lost 5 bases. The CDR3 spells CASSSLGQGMVDTQYF. DNA of the CDR3: TGTGCCAGCAGCTCGTTGGGACAGGGTATGGTAGATACGCAGTATTTT.

This clone was seen only a few times. The V and J genes are TRBV28 and TRBJ1-2; 7 positions agree with TRBD1. From germline, CDR1 is MDHEN and CDR2 SYDVKM. The CDR3 is made up of 15 amino acids. J lost 4 bases, V lost 6 bases, and 11 bases had no gene match. This CDR3 reads CASSQTGYGGYGYTF. The CDR3 nucleotides are TGTGCCAGCAGCCAGACAGGGTATGGCGGCTATGGCTACACCTTC.

The sample holds a few counts of this clone. The rearrangement links TRBV7-9 to TRBJ1-2; 7 bases match TRBD1. Trimming at V came to 5 bases and at J to 6 bases, leaving 6 bases not matched to a gene. The CDR3 has 13 residues. Germline V CDR1 and CDR2: SEHNR, FQNEAQ (reference sequence). The CDR3 spells CASSPRQGHGYTF. DNA of the CDR3: TGTGCCAGCAGCCCCCGACAGGGTCATGGCTACACCTTC.